Below, one T cell receptor beta chain is given with its context. The germline V gene has CDR1 LNHNV and CDR2 YYDKDF (reference sequence). The V gene lost 5 bases and the J gene lost 5 bases, with 15 bases spanning the gap. The CDR3 length is 15 residues. In the original workflow: How many nucleated cells were present was estimated from reference gene primer amplification. Assay used: immunoSEQ multiplex PCR; TCRdb lists only in-frame clones, some missing. V and J calls and clone size are as listed in that table; D and trimming were resolved from the DNA. The sample lists roughly 100,000 clones, about nine tenths occurring once. The data were taken from a study of blood T cell repertoires in COVID-19. Study background: Material from acute and convalescent COVID-19 was sourced from the United States, Italy and Spain. PBMCs, B-cell-depleted T cells, or T cells provided the cDNA or gDNA that made up the material.

The source of this sequence is a man in his fifties or sixties with acute or convalescent COVID-19. The sequenced material came from peripheral blood. This chain connects TRBV15 to TRBJ2-2; TRBD1 might be the D (6 bases). DNA for the CDR3: TGTGCCACCAGCCCTTTCACAGGGTCGACCGGGGAGCTGTTTTTT. Protein: CATSPFTGSTGELFF.